The clone carrying this TCR beta chain was seen once. The sample comes from a study of technical replicates of blood from a few donors. The V end lost 5 bases, the J end lost 0 bases, and 5 bases lay between the germline ends. The CDR3 is 12 residues long. Germline CDR1 reads WNHNN; CDR2 reads SYGVQD (reference sequence). The protocol was immunoSEQ multiplex PCR, while the TCRdb copy is restricted to in-frame clones and leaves out a portion. This table holds around 68,000 clones, roughly 97% found once. Sequencing used T cells isolated from PBMCs. The genes are TRBV10-1 and TRBJ2-7; maybe TRBD2 (5 bases). The clonotype was recovered from a human donor in good health. CDR3 sequence (DNA): TGCGCCAGCAGTACTAGCTCCTACGAGCAGTACTTC. Translating gives CASSTSSYEQYF.